This T cell receptor beta chain originates from a study of sequential checkpoint blockade in melanoma. Noted treatment: randomized to nivolumab then ipilimumab (arm A) or the reverse (arm B). The CDR3 runs to 15 residues. Germline V gene sequence: CDR1 MRHNA, CDR2 SNTAGT. V was clipped by 5 bases and J by 0 bases; unmatched bases: 5. Sequencing was performed with immunoSEQ multiplex PCR; in TCRdb, only in-frame clones are kept and a portion is missing. Of around 40,000 clones listed, roughly 85% were seen once; the top ten hold around 10%. J is TRBJ1-2 and V is TRBV6-4, with 8 positions matching TRBD1. This receptor was identified in a human donor with melanoma. This sample comprised CD8+ T cells sorted from blood (inferred from file names), obtained from a patient given nivolumab and ipilimumab in sequence. The CDR3 coding sequence is TGTGCCAGCAGTCCCGGACAGGGTCCTAACTATGGCTACACCTTC. This translates into CASSPGQGPNYGYTF.